This T cell receptor beta chain was identified during a study of blood T cell repertoires in COVID-19. Background on the study: Donors in the United States, Italy and Spain gave samples during acute or convalescent COVID-19. T cells, B-cell-depleted T cells, or PBMCs supplied cDNA or gDNA.

CDR1 is SGHAT and CDR2 is FQNNGV in the germline V gene. CDR3 size: 13 residues. V shed 3 bases and J shed 2 bases, with 5 bases lying between them. This clone was picked up a small number of times. Per the study methods: Estimates of nucleated cell counts were drawn from the amplification of reference gene primers. The table came from immunoSEQ multiplex PCR; TCRdb's copy has only in-frame clones and leaves some out. That table furnishes V, J and clone size, whereas the DNA furnished D and trimming. The sample includes approximately 150,000 clones, around 82% of them seen just once. Sequencing used peripheral blood. The source is a man aged 55 to 70 with acute or convalescent COVID-19. The chain couples TRBV11-2 to TRBJ2-1, with D possibly TRBD2 on 5 matching bases. This CDR3 reads CASSLGAYNEQFF. In DNA, the CDR3 is TGTGCCAGCAGCTTGGGAGCCTACAATGAGCAGTTCTTC.